The TCR beta chain under discussion was sequenced for a study of cytomegalovirus exposure and HLA in healthy donors (dated by TCRdb to about 2017). At the level of the whole study: According to an earlier analysis of 587 of the donors, about 190 million T cells yielded approximately 120 million unique TCR beta sequences and 276 Gb of sequence data. Genome-wide SNP genotypes for about 55% of the roughly 670 donors were used in a later genetic analysis, which treated that subset as a discovery cohort. The study aimed to test whether signatures of past pathogen exposure could be identified by cataloging public T cell receptors. Every repertoire in the discovery cohort had been generated on one and the same sequencing platform. Across approximately 420 genotyped donors of the cohort, an average of roughly 230,000 unique TCR beta nucleotide sequences per donor were sequenced, and around 19% of those sequences were non-productive. Rather than drawing on any new phenotypic data, the later analysis identified candidate immune exposures from TCR beta sequences and the way those sequences occurred across donors. In a later analysis, previously published TCR beta repertoires from about 670 donors were re-analyzed and high-resolution HLA genotyping was added so that TCR occurrence patterns could be studied. An early release that covered roughly 600 HLA-typed donors contained around 330 gigabases of sequencing data and tens of millions of unique TCR sequences. In addition to the first cohort of about 650 subjects, a separate validation cohort of over 90 different subjects was used. The number of donors typed differed by locus, with roughly 620-640 for A, B, C, DRB1 and DQB1, 522 for DQA1, 600 to 610 for DPA1, and over 400 for DPB1. HLA typing covered class I and class II loci at four-digit resolution. The genetic ancestry cluster associated with self-reported Caucasian donors included 81% of the approximately 430 genotyped donors. The study combined high-throughput TCR immunosequencing, statistical association of individual TCRs with disease status, and machine learning to predict cytomegalovirus infection status. The study profiled the T cell repertoires of under 850 subjects by immunosequencing and related them to cytomegalovirus serostatus. To decide whether each TCR beta V gene segment behaved as functional or pseudogenic, an earlier analysis of some 600 of the donors relied on high-throughput TCR beta sequencing. A handful of DR-DQ haplotypes were handled as single units for association and clustering because linkage in the cohort was strong. Donor age, sex, ethnicity and CMV serostatus were compiled alongside the repertoire data. Overall study results and their limits: A later analysis reported that several top co-occurrence clusters appeared linked to parvovirus B19, influenza, CMV and Epstein-Barr virus. The authors suggested that the approach could potentially be extended to other disease states and immunological phenotypes. A later analysis associated 16,951 TCR beta sequences with specific HLA alleles at a false discovery rate of 0.05. A cluster of highly shared sequence variants was judged likely to be a technical artifact of the sequencing pipeline. In a later genetic analysis, fewer N-insertions in productive TCRs were reported among donors in an Asian-associated ancestry cluster than the approximately 630-donor mean. Most TCR sequences were seen in very few donors, while some public TCRs were found in many individuals. A later analysis found that TCR association rates varied across HLA loci, with DRB1 alleles showing the most associated TCRs and HLA-C alleles the fewest. Strong co-occurrence of HLA alleles, especially DR and DQ, made assigning TCR associations to individual alleles difficult. Sequencing depth was assumed to be roughly uniform across donors in the presence/absence analyses, though that assumption may not hold. Because the 87-base-pair reads could not distinguish some IMGT-functional V segments, including TRBV6-2 and TRBV6-3, those segments were excluded. In this cohort, only TCR beta chains were sequenced, and detectable features were limited by the absence of alpha or paired-chain data. Because HLA typing was missing for some donors at each locus, association tests included only the typed subset. Correlated functional status among segregating V segments might be attributable to linkage disequilibrium, but an unknown experimental factor could not be ruled out. In a later analysis, HLA-associated TCR beta chains showed more clonal expansion and lower generation probabilities than non-associated chains that were equally common. The classifier was reported to diagnose cytomegalovirus status with high specificity and sensitivity in both the original and validation cohorts. For the cohort, immune exposure information was limited to CMV serostatus. Because counts were too low, some 17 rarely observed V segments, including chromosome 9 orphons, were excluded from the earlier analysis of several hundred of the donors. A later genetic analysis associated a missense DCLRE1C variant with V-gene and J-gene trimming of TCR beta chains, and an independent cohort replicated the association. An earlier analysis of around 600 of the donors showed that most TCR beta V segments appeared in productive rearrangements either about 87% or about 30% of the time, which broadly matched IMGT annotations. Most CMV-associated TCR beta chains appeared to be HLA-restricted in a later analysis, and the HLA associations seemed to be driven largely by CMV exposure. A further reported finding was that TCR beta sequences accurately predicted the HLA-A and HLA-B alleles for most subjects in the first cohort. In vitro tests confirmed that a few of the cytomegalovirus-associated TCR beta chains recognize cytomegalovirus antigens. In the study, some 160 TCR beta chains were listed as associated with cytomegalovirus.

From the cysteine up to the phenylalanine, the CDR3 has a length of 15 residues. CDR3 DNA is the only sequence kept; it has 45 bases, read in frame from the first base. The germline V gene (reference sequence) specifies SSHAT as CDR1 and FNYEAQ as CDR2. Concerning this clone itself: Its antigen has not been determined. The junction shows a germline mismatch at one end, possibly a read error.

Libraries were made using the immunoSEQ multiplex PCR assay. A mixture of 60 forward primers for TCR Vbeta segments and 13 reverse primers for TCR Jbeta segments was used in the multiplex PCR. The CDR3 region of rearranged TCR beta genes was amplified from genomic DNA by a multiplex PCR assay. Amplified TCR beta libraries were sequenced as 87-base-pair reads on the Illumina HiSeq System. The paper's processing steps were these. A later analysis counted about 76 million unique TCR beta chains across the 500 to 850 repertoires, and 10 million to 12 million of these chains were shared by at least two donors. To remove PCR and sequencing errors, raw reads were error-corrected and collapsed into unique sequences using a nearest-neighbor algorithm that merged closely related sequences. To assign V, D and J gene segments, CDR3 sequences were aligned to IMGT reference sequences. For a sequence to be retained, at least a six-nucleotide match to both a V gene segment and a J gene segment was required. Rearrangements were called productive when the CDR3 lacked stop codons and stayed in frame with V and J; all others were non-productive. CDR3 was defined by IMGT convention, running from the second conserved V-encoded cysteine to the conserved J-encoded phenylalanine. Sequences without an unambiguous match to a single V gene segment were excluded from the earlier analysis of about 630 of the donors. In an earlier analysis of 587 of the donors, V segments were called functional above 56.7% productive rearrangements and were called segregating when the between-donor standard deviation exceeded 5%. To diagnose cytomegalovirus status from the catalog of TCR beta chain sequences, a statistical classification framework was built. In a later analysis, TCR nucleotide sequences were compared against IMGT/GENE-DB human TR gene sequences so that V and J genes could be assigned. In a later analysis, CDR3 sequences and most-parsimonious VDJ recombination scenarios were assigned using the TCRdist pipeline. A later analysis defined each TCR beta chain by its CDR3 amino acid sequence plus V-gene family, and excluded reads lacking a unique V-gene family. As a way to deal with suspected cross-contamination and a sequencing artifact, a later analysis dropped approximately 590 nucleotide sequences that were highly shared and had low generation probability. In a later analysis, a clonal expansion index for each public chain was calculated from normalized within-repertoire ranks of inferred template counts. A later analysis computed generation probabilities with a VDJ recombination model fitted to out-of-frame rearrangements, and checked the results against IGoR. In a later analysis, TCR-TCR, TCR-HLA and TCR-CMV co-occurrence was scored with hypergeometric tests, and a repertoire-size bias correction was applied to TCR pairs. In a later analysis, false discovery rates were estimated by permuting HLA or CMV assignments 20 times. In a later analysis, co-occurring TCRs were grouped using DBSCAN, and TCRdist sequence similarity was added for clustering within HLA-allele-positive subsets. Repertoires with fewer than 30,000 or more than 120,000 public chains were left out of co-occurrence clustering, as were about 5 repertoires with anomalous nucleotide sharing. Sourced from immuneACCESS, this table was stored by TCRdb with only in-frame sequences that have V and J called. A share of the clones is absent; for the studies checked, an unresolved V gene accounts for under half, and the remainder has no known explanation. That table furnishes V, J and clone size, whereas the DNA furnished D and trimming. The sample table holds some 140,000 clones, of which 70% to 80% were seen once. Of the sample, over 3% falls within the top ten clones.

The cohort comprised 710 or so healthy bone marrow donors. At the time of sampling, all cohort members were nominally healthy, though unrecorded immune exposures were likely present. The donor was CMV seronegative and was included in the group of 352 seronegative cohort members. Every donor gave a peripheral blood sample, and the peripheral blood mononuclear cells from that sample were used for TCR beta sequencing. The Qiagen DNeasy Blood Extraction Kit was used to extract genomic DNA from the blood cell samples. Sample: PBMCs. Recombination linked TRBV7-7 to TRBJ2-5, with 9 bases aligning to TRBD2. This TCR came from a female donor in good health and CMV-seronegative. The CDR3 region has the sequence CASSALSGGQETQYF. The DNA reads TGTGCTAGCAGCGCCCTTAGCGGGGGTCAAGAGACCCAGTACTTC.